This T cell receptor beta chain stems from a study of cytomegalovirus exposure and HLA in healthy donors. Donors were ostensibly healthy at sampling, although undocumented immune exposures were probable. This CDR3 spans 14 amino acids. Between the trimmed V and J ends, which lost 0 bases and 4 bases, there was a span of 8 bases. The germline CDR1 and CDR2 sequences are SGHDT and YYEEEE. The PCR ran on 60 Vbeta and 13 Jbeta primers. TCRdb keeps only in-frame clones here, not all; method: immunoSEQ multiplex PCR. Its table records approximately 70,000 clones. The receptor was derived from a woman aged 30 to 39 in good health and CMV-seronegative. The chain combines TRBV5-6 with TRBJ1-3; tentative D call: TRBD1 (6 bases). The sequenced material came from PBMCs. CDR3 protein: CASSLAGVGNTIYF. In DNA form, the CDR3 reads TGTGCCAGCAGCTTGGCAGGGGTCGGAAACACCATATATTTT.